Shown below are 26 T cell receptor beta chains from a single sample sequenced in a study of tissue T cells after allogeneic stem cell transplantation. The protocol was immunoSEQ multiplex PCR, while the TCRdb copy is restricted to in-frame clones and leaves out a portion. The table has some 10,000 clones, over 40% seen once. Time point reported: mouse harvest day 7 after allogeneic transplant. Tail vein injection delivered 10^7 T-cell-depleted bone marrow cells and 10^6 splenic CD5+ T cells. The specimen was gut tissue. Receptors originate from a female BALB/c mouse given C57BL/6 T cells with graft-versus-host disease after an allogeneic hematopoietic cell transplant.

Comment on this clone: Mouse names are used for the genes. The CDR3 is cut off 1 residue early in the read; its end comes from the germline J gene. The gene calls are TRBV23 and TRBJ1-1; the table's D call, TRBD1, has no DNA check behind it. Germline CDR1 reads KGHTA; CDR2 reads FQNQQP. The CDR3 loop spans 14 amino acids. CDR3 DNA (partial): TGCTCCAGCTCAACCGGGACAACAAACACAGAAGTCTTC. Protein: CSSSTGTTNTEVF. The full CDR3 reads CSSSTGTTNTEVFF.

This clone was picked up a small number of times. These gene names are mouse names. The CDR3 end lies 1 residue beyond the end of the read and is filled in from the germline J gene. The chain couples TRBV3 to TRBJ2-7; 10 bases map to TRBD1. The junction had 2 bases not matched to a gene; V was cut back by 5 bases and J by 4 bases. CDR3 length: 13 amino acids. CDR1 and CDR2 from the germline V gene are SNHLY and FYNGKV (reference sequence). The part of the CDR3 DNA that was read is TGTGCCAGCAGCCGGGACAGGGGATATGAACAGTAC. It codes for CASSRDRGYEQY. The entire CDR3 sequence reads CASSRDRGYEQYF. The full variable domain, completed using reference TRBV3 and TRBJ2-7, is GPKVLQIPSHQIIDMGQMVTLNCDPVSNHLYFYWYKQILGQQMEFLVNFYNGKVMEKSKLFKDQFSVERPDGSYFTLKIQPTALEDSAVYFCASSRDRGYEQYFGPGTRLTVL.

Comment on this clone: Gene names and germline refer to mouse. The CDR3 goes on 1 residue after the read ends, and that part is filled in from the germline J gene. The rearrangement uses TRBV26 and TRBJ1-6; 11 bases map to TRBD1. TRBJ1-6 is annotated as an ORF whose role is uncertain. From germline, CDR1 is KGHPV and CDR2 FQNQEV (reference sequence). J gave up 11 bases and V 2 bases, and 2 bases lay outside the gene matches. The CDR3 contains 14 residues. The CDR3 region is CASSLGTGGTPLYF. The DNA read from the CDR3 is TGTGCCAGCAGTCTGGGGACAGGGGGGACGCCCCTCTAC.

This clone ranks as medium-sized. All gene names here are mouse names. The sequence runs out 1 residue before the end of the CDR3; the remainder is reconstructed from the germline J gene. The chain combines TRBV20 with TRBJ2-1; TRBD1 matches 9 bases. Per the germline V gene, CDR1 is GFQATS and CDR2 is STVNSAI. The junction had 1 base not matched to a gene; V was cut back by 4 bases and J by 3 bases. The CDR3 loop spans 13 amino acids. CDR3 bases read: TGTGGTGCTAAGACAGGGGGCTATGCTGAGCAGTTC. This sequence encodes CGAKTGGYAEQF. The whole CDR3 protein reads CGAKTGGYAEQFF.

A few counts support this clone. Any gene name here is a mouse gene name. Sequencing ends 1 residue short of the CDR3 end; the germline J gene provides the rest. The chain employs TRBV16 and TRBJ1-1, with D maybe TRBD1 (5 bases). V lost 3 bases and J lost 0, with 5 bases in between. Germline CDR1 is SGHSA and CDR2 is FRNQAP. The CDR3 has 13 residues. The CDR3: CASSLTANTEVFF. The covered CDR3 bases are TGTGCAAGCAGCTTGACAGCAAACACAGAAGTCTTC.

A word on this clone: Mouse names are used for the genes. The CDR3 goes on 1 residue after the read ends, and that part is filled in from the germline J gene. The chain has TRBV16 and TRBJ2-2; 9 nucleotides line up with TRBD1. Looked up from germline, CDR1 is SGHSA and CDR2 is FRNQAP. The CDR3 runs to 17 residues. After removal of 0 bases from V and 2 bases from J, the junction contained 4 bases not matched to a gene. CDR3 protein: CASSLDHTGGNTGQLYF. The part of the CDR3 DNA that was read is TGTGCAAGCAGCTTAGATCACACAGGGGGCAACACCGGGCAGCTCTAC.

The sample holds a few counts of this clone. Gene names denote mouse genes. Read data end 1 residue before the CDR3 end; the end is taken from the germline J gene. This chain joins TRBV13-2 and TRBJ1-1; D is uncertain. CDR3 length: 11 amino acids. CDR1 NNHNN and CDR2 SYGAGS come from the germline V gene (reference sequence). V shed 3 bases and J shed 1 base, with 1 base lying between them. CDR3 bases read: TGTGCCAGCGGTGGAAACACAGAAGTCTTC. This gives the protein CASGGNTEVF. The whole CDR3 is CASGGNTEVFF.

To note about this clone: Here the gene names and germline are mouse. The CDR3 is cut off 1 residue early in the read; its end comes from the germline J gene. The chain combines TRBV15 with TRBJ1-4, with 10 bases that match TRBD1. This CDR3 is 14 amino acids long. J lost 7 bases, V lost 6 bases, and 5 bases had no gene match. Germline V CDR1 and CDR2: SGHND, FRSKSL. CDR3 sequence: CASSRQGAGERLFF. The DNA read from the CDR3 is TGTGCCAGCAGCCGACAGGGGGCTGGCGAAAGATTATTT.

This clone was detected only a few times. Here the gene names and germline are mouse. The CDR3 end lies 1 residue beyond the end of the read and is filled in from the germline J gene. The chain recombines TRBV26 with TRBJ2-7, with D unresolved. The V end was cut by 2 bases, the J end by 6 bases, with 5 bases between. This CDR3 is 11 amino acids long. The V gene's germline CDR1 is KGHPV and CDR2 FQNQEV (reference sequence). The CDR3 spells CASSLGVEQYF. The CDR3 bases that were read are TGTGCCAGCAGTCTGGGGGTTGAACAGTAC.

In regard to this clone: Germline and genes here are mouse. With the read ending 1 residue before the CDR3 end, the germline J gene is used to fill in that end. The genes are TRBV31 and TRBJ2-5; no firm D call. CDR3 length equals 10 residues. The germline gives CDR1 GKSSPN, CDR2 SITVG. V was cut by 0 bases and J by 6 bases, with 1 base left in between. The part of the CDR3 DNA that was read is TGTGCCTGGAGTCTCGACACCCAGTAC. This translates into CAWSLDTQY. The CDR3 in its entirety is CAWSLDTQYF.

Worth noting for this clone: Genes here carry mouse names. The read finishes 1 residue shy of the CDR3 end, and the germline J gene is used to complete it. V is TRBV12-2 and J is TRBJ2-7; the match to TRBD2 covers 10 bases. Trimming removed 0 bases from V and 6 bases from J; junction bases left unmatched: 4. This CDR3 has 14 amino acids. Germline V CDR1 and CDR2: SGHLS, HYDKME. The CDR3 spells CASSLAGGAREQYF. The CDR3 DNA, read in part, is TGTGCCAGCTCTCTCGCTGGGGGGGCGCGTGAACAGTAC.

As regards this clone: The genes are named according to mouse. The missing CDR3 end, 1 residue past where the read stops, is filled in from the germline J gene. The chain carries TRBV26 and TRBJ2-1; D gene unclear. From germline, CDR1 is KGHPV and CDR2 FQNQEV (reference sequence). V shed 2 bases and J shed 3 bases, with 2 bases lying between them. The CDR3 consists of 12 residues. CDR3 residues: CASSLIYAEQFF. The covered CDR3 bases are TGTGCCAGCAGTCTGATCTATGCTGAGCAGTTC.

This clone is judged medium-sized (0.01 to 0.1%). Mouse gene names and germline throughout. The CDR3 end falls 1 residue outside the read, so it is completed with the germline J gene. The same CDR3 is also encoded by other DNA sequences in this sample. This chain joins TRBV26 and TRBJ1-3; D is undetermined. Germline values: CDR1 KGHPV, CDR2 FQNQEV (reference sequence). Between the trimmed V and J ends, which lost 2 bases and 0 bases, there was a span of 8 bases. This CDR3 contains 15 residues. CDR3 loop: CASSLETYSGNTLYF. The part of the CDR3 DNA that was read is TGTGCCAGCAGTCTGGAAACATATTCTGGAAATACGCTCTAT.

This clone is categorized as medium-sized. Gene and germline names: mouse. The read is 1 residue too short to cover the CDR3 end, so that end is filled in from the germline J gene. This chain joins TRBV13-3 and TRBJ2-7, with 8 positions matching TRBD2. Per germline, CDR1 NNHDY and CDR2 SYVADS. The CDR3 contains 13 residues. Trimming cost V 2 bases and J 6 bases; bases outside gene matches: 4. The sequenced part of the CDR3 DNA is TGTGCCAGCAGTGAAACTGGGGGTTTTGAACAGTAC. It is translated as CASSETGGFEQY. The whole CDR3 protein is CASSETGGFEQYF.

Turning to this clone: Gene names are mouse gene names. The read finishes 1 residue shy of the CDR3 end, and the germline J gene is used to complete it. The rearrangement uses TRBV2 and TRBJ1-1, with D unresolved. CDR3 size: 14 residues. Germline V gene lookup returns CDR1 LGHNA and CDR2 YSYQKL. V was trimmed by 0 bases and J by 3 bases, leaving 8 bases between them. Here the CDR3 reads CASSQDGRDTEVFF. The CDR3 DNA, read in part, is TGTGCCAGCAGCCAAGATGGGCGGGACACAGAAGTCTTC.

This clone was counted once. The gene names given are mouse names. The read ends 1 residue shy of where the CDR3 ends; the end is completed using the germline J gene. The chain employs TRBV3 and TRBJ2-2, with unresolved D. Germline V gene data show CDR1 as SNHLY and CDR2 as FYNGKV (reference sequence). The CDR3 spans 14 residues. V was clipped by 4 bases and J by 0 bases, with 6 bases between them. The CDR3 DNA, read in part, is TGTGCCAGCAGCTCCGGGACAAACACCGGGCAGCTCTAC. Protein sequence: CASSSGTNTGQLY. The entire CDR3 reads CASSSGTNTGQLYF.

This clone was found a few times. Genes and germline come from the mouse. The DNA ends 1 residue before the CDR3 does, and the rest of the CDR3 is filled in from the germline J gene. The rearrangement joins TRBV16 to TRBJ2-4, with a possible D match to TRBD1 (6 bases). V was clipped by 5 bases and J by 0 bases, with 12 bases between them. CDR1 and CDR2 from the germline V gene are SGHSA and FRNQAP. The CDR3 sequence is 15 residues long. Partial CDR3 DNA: TGTGCAAGCAGCCCCGGGACAACTAGTCAAAACACCTTGTAC. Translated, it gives CASSPGTTSQNTLY. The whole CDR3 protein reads CASSPGTTSQNTLYF.

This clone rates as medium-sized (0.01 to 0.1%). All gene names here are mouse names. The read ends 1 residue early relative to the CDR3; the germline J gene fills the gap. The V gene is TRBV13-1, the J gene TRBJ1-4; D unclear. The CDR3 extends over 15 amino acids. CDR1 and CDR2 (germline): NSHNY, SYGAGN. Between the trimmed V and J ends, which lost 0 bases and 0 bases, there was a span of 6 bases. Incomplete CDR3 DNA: TGTGCCAGCAGTGATGGGAGGATTTCCAACGAAAGATTATTT. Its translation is CASSDGRISNERLF. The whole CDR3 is CASSDGRISNERLFF.

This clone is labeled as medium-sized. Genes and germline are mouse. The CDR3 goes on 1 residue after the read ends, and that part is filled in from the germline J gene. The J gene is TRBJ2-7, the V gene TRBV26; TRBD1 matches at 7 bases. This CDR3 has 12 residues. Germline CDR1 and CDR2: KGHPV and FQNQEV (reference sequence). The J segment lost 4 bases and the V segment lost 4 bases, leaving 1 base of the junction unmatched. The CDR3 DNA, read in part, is TGTGCCAGCAGTCCGGGACAGTATGAACAGTAC. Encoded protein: CASSPGQYEQY. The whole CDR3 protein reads CASSPGQYEQYF.

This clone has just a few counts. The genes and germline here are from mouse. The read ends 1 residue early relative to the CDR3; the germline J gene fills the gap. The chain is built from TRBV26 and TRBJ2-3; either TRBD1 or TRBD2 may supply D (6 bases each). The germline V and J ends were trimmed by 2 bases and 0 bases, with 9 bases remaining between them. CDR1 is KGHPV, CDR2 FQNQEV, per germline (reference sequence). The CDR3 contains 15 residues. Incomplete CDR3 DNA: TGTGCCAGCAGTCTGCCGGGGGCTAGTGCAGAAACGCTGTAT. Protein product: CASSLPGASAETLY. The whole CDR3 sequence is CASSLPGASAETLYF.

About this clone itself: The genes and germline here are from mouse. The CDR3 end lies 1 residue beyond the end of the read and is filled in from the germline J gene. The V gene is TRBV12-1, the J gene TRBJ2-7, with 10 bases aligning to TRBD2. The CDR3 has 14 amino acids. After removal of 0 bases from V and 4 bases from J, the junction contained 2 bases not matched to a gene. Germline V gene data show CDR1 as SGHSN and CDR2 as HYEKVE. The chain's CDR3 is CASSLDWGDYEQYF. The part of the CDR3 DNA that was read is TGTGCCAGCTCTCTCGACTGGGGGGATTATGAACAGTAC.

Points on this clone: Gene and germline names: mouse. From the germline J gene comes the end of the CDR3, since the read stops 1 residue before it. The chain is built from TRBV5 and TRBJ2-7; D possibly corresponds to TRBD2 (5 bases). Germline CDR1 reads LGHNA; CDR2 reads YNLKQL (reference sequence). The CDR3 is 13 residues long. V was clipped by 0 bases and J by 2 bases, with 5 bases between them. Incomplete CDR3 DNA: TGTGCCAGCAGCCAAGACTGGGCCTATGAACAGTAC. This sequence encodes CASSQDWAYEQY. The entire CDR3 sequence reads CASSQDWAYEQYF.

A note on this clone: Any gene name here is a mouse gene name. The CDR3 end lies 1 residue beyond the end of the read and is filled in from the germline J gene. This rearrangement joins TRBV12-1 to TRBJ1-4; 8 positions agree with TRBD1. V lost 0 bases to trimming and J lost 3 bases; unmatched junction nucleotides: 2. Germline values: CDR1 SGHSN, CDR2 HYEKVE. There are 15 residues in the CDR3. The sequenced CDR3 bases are TGTGCCAGCTCTCTCCAGGGGGCTGCCAACGAAAGATTATTT. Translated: CASSLQGAANERLF. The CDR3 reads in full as CASSLQGAANERLFF.

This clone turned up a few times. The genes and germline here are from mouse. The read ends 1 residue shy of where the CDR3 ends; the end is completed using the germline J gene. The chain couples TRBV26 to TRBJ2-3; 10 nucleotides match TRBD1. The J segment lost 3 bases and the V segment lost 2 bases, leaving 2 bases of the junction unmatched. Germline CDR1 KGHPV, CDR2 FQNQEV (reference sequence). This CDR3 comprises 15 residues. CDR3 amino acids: CASSLPGQGAETLYF. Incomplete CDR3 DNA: TGTGCCAGCAGTCTGCCGGGACAGGGGGCAGAAACGCTGTAT.

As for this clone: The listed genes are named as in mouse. CDR3 sequence reads: CSSSQVPGVFAEQFF. The covered CDR3 bases are TGCTCCAGCAGTCAAGTTCCGGGGGTCTTTGCTGAGCAGTTC. This chain uses TRBV23 with TRBJ2-1. The read ends 1 residue before the CDR3 terminus; that terminus is restored from the germline J gene. This CDR3 spans 15 amino acids. Looked up from germline, CDR1 is KGHTA and CDR2 is FQNQQP.

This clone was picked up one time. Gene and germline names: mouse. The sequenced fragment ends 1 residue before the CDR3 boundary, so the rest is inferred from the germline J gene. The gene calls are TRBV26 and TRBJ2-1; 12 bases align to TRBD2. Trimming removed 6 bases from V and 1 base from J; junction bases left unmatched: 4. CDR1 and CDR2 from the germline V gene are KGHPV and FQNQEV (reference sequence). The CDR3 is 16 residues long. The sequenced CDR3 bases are TGTGCCAGCAGGTCGGACTGGGGGGGAAACTATGCTGAGCAGTTC. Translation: CASRSDWGGNYAEQF. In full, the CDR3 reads CASRSDWGGNYAEQFF. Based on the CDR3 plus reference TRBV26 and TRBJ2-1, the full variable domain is NSKVIQTPRYLVKGQGQKAKMRCIPEKGHPVVFWYQQNKNNEFKFLINFQNQEVLQQIDMTEKRFSAECPSNSPCSLEIQSSEAGDSALYLCASRSDWGGNYAEQFFGPGTRLTVL.